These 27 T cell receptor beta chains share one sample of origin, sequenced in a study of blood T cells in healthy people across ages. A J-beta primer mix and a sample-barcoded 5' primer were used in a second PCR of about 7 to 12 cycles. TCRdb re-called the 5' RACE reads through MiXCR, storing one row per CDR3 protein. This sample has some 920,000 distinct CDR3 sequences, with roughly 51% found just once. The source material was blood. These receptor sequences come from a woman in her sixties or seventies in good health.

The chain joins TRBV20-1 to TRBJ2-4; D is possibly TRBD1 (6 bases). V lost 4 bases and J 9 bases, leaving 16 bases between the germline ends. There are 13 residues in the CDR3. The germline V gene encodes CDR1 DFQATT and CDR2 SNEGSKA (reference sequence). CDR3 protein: CSAILPGVVIQYF. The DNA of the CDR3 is TGCAGTGCTATCCTCCCAGGGGTTGTCATTCAGTACTTC.

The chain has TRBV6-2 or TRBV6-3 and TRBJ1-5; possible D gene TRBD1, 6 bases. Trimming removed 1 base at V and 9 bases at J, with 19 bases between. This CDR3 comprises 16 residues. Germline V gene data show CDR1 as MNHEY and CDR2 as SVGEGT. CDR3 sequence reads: CASSYFPQGPYAPQHF. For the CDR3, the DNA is TGTGCCAGCAGTTACTTCCCACAGGGCCCCTATGCGCCCCAGCATTTT.

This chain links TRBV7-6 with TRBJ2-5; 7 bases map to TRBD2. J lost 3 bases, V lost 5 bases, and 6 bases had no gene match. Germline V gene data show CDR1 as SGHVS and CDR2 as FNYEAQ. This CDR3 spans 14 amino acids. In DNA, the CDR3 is TGTGCCAGCAGCCTGGGACTAACGAAAGAGACCCAGTACTTC. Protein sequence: CASSLGLTKETQYF.

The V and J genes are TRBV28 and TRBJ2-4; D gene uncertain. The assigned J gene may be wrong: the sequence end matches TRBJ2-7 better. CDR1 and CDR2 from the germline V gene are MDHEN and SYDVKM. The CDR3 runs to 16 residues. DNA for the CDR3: TGTGCCAGCAGTTCCCCCGGTTATAGGGCCACCGACGAGCAGTACTTC. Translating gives CASSSPGYRATDEQYF.

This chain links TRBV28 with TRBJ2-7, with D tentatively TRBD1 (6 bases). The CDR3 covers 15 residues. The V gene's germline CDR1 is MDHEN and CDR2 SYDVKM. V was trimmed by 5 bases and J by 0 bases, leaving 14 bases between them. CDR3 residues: CASSPEGTFSYEQYF. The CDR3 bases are TGTGCCAGCAGTCCAGAAGGGACATTCTCCTACGAGCAGTACTTC.

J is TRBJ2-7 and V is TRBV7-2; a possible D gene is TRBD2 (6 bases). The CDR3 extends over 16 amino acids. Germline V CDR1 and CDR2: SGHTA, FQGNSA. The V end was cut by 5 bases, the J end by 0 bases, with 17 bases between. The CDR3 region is CASSPGEVFPSYEQYF. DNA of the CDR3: TGTGCCAGCAGCCCGGGGGAGGTCTTCCCCTCCTACGAGCAGTACTTC.

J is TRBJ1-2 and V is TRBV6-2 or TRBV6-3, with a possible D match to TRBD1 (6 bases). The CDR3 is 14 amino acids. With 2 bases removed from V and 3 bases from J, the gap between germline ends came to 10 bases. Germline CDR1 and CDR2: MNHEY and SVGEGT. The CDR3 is CASSYRPGDYGYTF. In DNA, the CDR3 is TGTGCCAGCAGTTACCGGCCAGGGGACTATGGCTACACCTTC.

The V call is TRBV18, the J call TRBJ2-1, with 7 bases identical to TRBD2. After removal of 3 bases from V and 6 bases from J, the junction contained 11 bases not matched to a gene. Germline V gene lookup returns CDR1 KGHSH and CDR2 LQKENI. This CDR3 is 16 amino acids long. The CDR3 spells CASSPNSGIGFNEQFF. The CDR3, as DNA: TGTGCCAGCTCACCTAACAGCGGGATCGGTTTCAATGAGCAGTTCTTC.

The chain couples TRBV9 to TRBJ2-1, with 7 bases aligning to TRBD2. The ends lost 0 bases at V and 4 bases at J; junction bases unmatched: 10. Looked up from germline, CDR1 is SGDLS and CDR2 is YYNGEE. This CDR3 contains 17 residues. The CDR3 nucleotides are TGTGCCAGCAGCGTAGCCGGGGGAGGGGCCCTGTACAATGAGCAGTTCTTC. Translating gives CASSVAGGGALYNEQFF.

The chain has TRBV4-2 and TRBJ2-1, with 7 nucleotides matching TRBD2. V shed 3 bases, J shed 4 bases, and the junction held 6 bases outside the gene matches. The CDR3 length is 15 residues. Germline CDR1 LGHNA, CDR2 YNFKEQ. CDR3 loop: CASSHGLEGYNEQFF. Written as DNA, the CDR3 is TGTGCCAGCAGCCACGGACTAGAGGGATACAATGAGCAGTTCTTC.

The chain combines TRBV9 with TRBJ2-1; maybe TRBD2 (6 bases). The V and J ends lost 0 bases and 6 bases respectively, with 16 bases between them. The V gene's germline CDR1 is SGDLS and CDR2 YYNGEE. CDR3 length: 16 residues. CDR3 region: CASSVVGGLASNEQFF. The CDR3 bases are TGTGCCAGCAGCGTAGTAGGAGGCCTAGCGTCCAATGAGCAGTTCTTC.

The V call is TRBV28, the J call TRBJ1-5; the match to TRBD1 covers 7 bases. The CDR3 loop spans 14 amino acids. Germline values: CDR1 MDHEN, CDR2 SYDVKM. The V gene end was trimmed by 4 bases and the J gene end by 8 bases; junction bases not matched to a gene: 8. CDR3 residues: CASSYQTGSKPQHF. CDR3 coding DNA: TGTGCCAGCAGTTACCAGACAGGGAGTAAGCCCCAGCATTTT.

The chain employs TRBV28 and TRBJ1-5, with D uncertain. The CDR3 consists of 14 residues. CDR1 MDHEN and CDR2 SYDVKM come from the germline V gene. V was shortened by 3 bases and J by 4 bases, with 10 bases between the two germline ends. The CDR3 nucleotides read TGTGCCAGCAGTTTCGGCCAGCGGAATCAGCCCCAGCATTTT. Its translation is CASSFGQRNQPQHF.

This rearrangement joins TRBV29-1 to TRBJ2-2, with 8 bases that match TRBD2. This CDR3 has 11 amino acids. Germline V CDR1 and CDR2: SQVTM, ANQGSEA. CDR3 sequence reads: CVAGSAGELFF. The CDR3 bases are TGCGTAGCGGGAAGCGCCGGGGAGCTGTTTTTT.

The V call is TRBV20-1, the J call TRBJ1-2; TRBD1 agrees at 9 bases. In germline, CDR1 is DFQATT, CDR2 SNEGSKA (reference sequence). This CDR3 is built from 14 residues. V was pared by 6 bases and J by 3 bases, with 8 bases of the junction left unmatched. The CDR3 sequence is CSALMDRGDYGYTF. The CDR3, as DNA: TGCAGTGCGCTGATGGACAGGGGTGACTATGGCTACACCTTC.

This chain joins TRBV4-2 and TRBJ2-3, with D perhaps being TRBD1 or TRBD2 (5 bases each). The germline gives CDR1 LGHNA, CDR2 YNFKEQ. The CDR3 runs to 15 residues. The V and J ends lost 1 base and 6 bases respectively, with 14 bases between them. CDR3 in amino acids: CASSQGDLSLDTQYF. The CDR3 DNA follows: TGTGCCAGCAGCCAAGGGGACCTCTCCCTGGATACGCAGTATTTT.

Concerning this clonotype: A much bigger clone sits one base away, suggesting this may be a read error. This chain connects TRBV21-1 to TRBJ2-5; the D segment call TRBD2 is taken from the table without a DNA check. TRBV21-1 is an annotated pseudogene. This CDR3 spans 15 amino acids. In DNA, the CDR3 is TGTGCCAGCAGCTCCCCTCAGGGCCCCTACAATGAGCAGTACTTC. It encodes CASSSPQGPYNEQYF.

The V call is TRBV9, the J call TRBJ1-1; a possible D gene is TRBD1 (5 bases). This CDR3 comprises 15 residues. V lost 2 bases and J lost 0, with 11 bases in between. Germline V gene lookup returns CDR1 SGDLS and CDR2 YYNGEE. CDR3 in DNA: TGTGCCAGCAGCGTTTCCGCGACAGTGAACACTGAAGCTTTCTTT. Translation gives CASSVSATVNTEAFF.

As DNA, the CDR3 is TGTGCCAGCAGTTTTAGTGGGTCGGACTACAATGAGCAGTACTTC. Its protein product is CASSFSGSDYNEQYF. The rearrangement links TRBV28 to TRBJ2-7; perhaps TRBD2 as D (6 bases). The CDR3 is made up of 15 amino acids. V was pared by 3 bases and J by 7 bases, with 19 bases between. The V gene's germline CDR1 is MDHEN and CDR2 SYDVKM.

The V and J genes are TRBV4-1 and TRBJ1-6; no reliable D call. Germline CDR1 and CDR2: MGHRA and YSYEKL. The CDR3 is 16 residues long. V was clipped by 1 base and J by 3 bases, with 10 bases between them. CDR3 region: CASSQVRDYYNSPLHF. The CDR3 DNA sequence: TGCGCCAGCAGCCAAGTAAGGGATTACTATAATTCACCCCTCCACTTT.

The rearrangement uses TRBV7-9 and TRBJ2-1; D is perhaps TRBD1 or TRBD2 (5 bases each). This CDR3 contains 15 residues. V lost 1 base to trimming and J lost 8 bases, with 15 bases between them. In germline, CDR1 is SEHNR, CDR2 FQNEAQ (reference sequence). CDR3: CASSLGLNRGDEQFF. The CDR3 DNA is TGTGCCAGCAGCTTAGGTCTAAACCGAGGGGATGAGCAGTTCTTC. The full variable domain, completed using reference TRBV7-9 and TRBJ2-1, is DTGVSQNPRHKITKRGQNVTFRCDPISEHNRLYWYRQTLGQGPEFLTYFQNEAQLEKSRLLSDRFSAERPKGSFSTLEIQRTEQGDSAMYLCASSLGLNRGDEQFFGPGTRLTVL.

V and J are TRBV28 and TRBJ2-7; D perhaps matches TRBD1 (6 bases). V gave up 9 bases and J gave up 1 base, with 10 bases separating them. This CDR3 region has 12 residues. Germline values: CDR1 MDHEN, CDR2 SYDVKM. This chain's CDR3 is CASAQGSYEQYF. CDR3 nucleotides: TGTGCCAGTGCACAGGGTTCCTACGAGCAGTACTTC.

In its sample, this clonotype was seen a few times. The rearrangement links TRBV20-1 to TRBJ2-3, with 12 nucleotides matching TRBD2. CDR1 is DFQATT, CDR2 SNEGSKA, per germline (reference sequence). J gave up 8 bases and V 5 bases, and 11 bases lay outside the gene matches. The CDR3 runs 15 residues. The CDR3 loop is CSAYLAGGPSATQYF. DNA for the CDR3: TGCAGTGCTTATCTAGCGGGAGGGCCCTCGGCTACGCAGTATTTT.

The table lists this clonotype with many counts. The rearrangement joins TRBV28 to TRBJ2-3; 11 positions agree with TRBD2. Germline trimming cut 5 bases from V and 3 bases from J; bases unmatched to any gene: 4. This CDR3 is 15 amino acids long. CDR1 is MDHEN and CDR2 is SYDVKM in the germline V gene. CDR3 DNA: TGTGCCAGCAGTCTGCTAGCGGGAGGTACAGATACGCAGTATTTT. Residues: CASSLLAGGTDTQYF.

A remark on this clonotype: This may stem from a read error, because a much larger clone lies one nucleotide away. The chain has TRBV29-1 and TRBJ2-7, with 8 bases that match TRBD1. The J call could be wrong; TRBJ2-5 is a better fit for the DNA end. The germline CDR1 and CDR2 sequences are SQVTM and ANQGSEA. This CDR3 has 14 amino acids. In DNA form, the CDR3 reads TGCAGCGTTGAAAAACAGGGGGGTCGAGAGACCCAGTACTTC. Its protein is CSVEKQGGRETQYF.

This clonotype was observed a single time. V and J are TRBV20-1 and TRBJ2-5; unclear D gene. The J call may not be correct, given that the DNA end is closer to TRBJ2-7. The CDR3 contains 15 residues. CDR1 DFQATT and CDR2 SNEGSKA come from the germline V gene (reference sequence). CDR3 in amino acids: CSALGVGHGDYEQYF. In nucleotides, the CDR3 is TGCAGTGCCCTTGGCGTGGGCCATGGGGACTACGAGCAGTACTTC.

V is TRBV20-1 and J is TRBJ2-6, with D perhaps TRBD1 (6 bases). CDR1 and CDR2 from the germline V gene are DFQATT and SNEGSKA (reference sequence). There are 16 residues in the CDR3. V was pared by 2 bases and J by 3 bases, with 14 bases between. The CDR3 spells CSARNLRGSGANVLTF. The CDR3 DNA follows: TGCAGTGCTAGAAACCTCAGGGGTAGTGGGGCCAACGTCCTGACTTTC.